Below are 6 T cell receptor beta chains sequenced from a single sample in a study of T cell responses to AZD1222 COVID-19 vaccine. Using immunoSEQ multiplex PCR, the repertoire was profiled, and TCRdb retains in-frame clones only, with some absent. The data contain fewer than 150,000 clones, roughly 84% of them singletons. This specimen consisted of peripheral blood, obtained on day 0 of AZD1222 vaccination. The receptors shown here come from an adult in good health.

The genes are TRBV18 and TRBJ1-1; D is uncertain. This CDR3 is 11 amino acids long. The germline V and J ends were trimmed by 8 bases and 11 bases, with 15 bases remaining between them. CDR1 is KGHSH and CDR2 is LQKENI in the germline V gene. The CDR3 spells CASLSHHVAFF. The CDR3 bases are TGTGCCAGCCTATCGCACCACGTCGCTTTCTTT.

The genes are TRBV6-1 and TRBJ2-3; 13 nucleotides match TRBD2. Looked up from germline, CDR1 is MNHNS and CDR2 is SASEGT. CDR3 length: 17 residues. Unmatched junction bases numbered 5, after V lost 3 bases and J lost 2 bases. The CDR3 sequence: CASSDNTSGGATDTQYF. CDR3 DNA: TGTGCCAGCAGTGACAATACTAGCGGGGGGGCCACAGATACGCAGTATTTT.

The chain couples TRBV30 to TRBJ1-4; D unresolved. Between the trimmed V and J ends, which lost 4 bases and 1 base, there was a span of 10 bases. The CDR3 has 14 residues. CDR1 is GTSNPN and CDR2 is SVGIG in the germline V gene (reference sequence). CDR3 sequence: CAWNQQVTNEKLFF. The CDR3 DNA follows: TGTGCCTGGAATCAACAAGTAACTAATGAAAAACTGTTTTTT.

For this clone: Different DNA sequences within this sample yield the same CDR3. The chain recombines TRBV5-1 with TRBJ1-1; 7 bases agree with TRBD1. Germline values: CDR1 SGHRS, CDR2 YFSETQ. The CDR3 has 14 amino acids. J was trimmed by 2 bases and V by 3 bases; bases with no gene match: 4. The CDR3 is CASSSGTANTEAFF. DNA of the CDR3: TGCGCCAGCAGCTCTGGGACAGCCAACACTGAAGCTTTCTTT.

This chain connects TRBV6-6 to TRBJ2-3; D remains unclear. The CDR3 covers 14 residues. Trimming stripped 0 bases from V and 4 bases from J, with 8 bases between. Germline CDR1 MNHNY, CDR2 SVGAGI (reference sequence). CDR3 DNA sequence: TGTGCCAGCAGTTACTCGAGTATGGCAGATACGCAGTATTTT. Translated, it gives CASSYSSMADTQYF.

This clone came up once. The chain employs TRBV7-9 and TRBJ2-2; D gene uncertain. V lost 2 bases and J 4 bases, leaving 8 bases between the germline ends. Germline V gives CDR1 SEHNR, CDR2 FQNEAQ (reference sequence). CDR3 size: 14 residues. CDR3 sequence: CASSLNSGTGELFF. CDR3 sequence (DNA): TGTGCCAGCAGCTTAAACTCAGGCACCGGGGAGCTGTTTTTT.